Listed below are T cell receptor beta chains from one sample, sequenced in a study of shared clonotypes between healthy human individuals. Measured with immunoSEQ multiplex PCR; TCRdb has only the in-frame clones, and not every one. The sample holds around 530,000 clones; roughly 79% are singletons and the top ten take 9.5% to 15%. Input material: PBMCs. The source of these receptors is a woman in her 40s in good health. Some clones in this sample may be carry-over from other donors' samples. Both conserved end residues are part of each CDR3. The D gene is left open where the match is weak. Clone size is stated in some rows and not others, as once, few, many or a class when expanded.

D	V	size	J	DNA	CDR3
.	TRBV7-2	.	TRBJ1-3	TGTGCCAGCAGCCCCCCAGGCTCTGGAAACACCATATATTTT	CASSPPGSGNTIYF
.	TRBV30	once	TRBJ2-3	TGTGCCTGGGCCCGTGGGGTTGATACGCAGTATTTT	CAWARGVDTQYF
.	TRBV25-1	.	TRBJ2-5	TGTGCCAGCAGTCTAGTGGAGACCCAGTACTTC	CASSLVETQYF
TRBD1	TRBV10-3	.	TRBJ2-7	TGTGCCATCAGTGCTAGGGACAGGGGGCTCACCGAGCAGTACTTC	CAISARDRGLTEQYF
TRBD1	TRBV7-6	.	TRBJ1-3	TGTGCCAGCAGCTTAGAACAGGGGGCATATGGAAACACCATATATTTT	CASSLEQGAYGNTIYF
.	TRBV7-8	.	TRBJ1-6	TGTGCCAGCAGCCTCCGGGACGGTTATAATTCACCCCTCCACTTT	CASSLRDGYNSPLHF
.	TRBV10-2	.	TRBJ2-7	TGCGCCAGCAGTGGATTTAGCGGGACAGGACCCCTCGAGCAGTACTTC	CASSGFSGTGPLEQYF
TRBD2	TRBV7-3	once	TRBJ2-1	TGTGCCAGCAGCTTAATGGCGGGAGGGTACAATGAGCAGTTCTTC	CASSLMAGGYNEQFF
.	TRBV7-2	.	TRBJ2-5	TGTGCCAGCAGCTTCCAGGACCAAGAGACCCAGTACTTC	CASSFQDQETQYF
.	TRBV6-1	once	TRBJ2-2	TGTGCCAGCAGTGCACTGGGACTTAACACCGGGGAGCTGTTTTTT	CASSALGLNTGELFF
.	TRBV6-1	.	TRBJ2-7	TGTGCCAGCAAAAGGAGGGGGGACGGGGGATTGGAGCAGTACTTC	CASKRRGDGGLEQYF
.	TRBV5-6	.	TRBJ2-4	TGTGCCAGCAGCTTGGGGGGCGCGGGCAAAAACATTCAGTACTTC	CASSLGGAGKNIQYF
TRBD1	TRBV19	.	TRBJ1-2	TGTGCCAGTAGTATCGACAGGGAAATCAGGGGCTACACCTTC	CASSIDREIRGYTF
.	TRBV29-1	.	TRBJ1-5	TGCAGCGTCCGAGGTGGGCCTAGCAATCAGCCCCAGCATTTT	CSVRGGPSNQPQHF
TRBD2	TRBV7-2	.	TRBJ2-3	TGTGCCAGCAGTTTGATAGCGGGAGGCACAGATACGCAGTATTTT	CASSLIAGGTDTQYF
.	TRBV9	once	TRBJ1-1	TGTGCCAGCAGCGCCAGATTGAACACTGAAGCTTTCTTT	CASSARLNTEAFF
.	TRBV2	few	TRBJ2-1	TGTGCCAGCAGCGGCAGGGCAGTCTACAATGAGCAGTTCTTC	CASSGRAVYNEQFF
.	TRBV4-3	.	TRBJ1-6	TGCGCCAGCAGCCGAACCGGGCCTCGGGGTAATTCACCCCTCCACTTT	CASSRTGPRGNSPLHF
.	TRBV19	few	TRBJ2-3	TGTGCCAGTAGTATAAGAGCGGCAGAGGGAGATACGCAGTATTTT	CASSIRAAEGDTQYF
.	TRBV10-2	.	TRBJ2-7	TGCGCCAGCAGCGCCGGGGCAGGCTCCTACGAGCAGTACTTC	CASSAGAGSYEQYF
TRBD2	TRBV7-6	.	TRBJ2-7	TGTGCCAGCAGCCTAGGACTAGCGGGTAGCTCCTACGAGCAGTACTTC	CASSLGLAGSSYEQYF
.	TRBV18	.	TRBJ2-1	TGTGCCAGCTCACTCCAACAGGGTGGCAATGAGCAGTTCTTC	CASSLQQGGNEQFF
.	TRBV2	once	TRBJ2-3	TGTGCCAGCGTTAGCGTGGTGGGAGATACGCAGTATTTT	CASVSVVGDTQYF
.	TRBV28	.	TRBJ2-7	TGTGCCAGCATCTCCCCCCTGGAGCAGGAACCCTACGAGCAGTACTTC	CASISPLEQEPYEQYF
TRBD2	TRBV6-4	.	TRBJ2-2	TGTGCCAGCAGTGAACTAGCGGGATACACCGGGGAGCTGTTTTTT	CASSELAGYTGELFF
.	TRBV19	.	TRBJ1-5	TGTGCCAGTAGCCCCCGGGACCCCTTGTCCGTAGGGCCCCAGCATTTT	CASSPRDPLSVGPQHF
.	TRBV5-1	.	TRBJ1-2	TGCGCCAGCAGCTTGGGCGGGGGCGGTGGCTACACCTTC	CASSLGGGGGYTF
.	TRBV10-3	.	TRBJ1-5	TGTGCCATCAGTGAGTCGAGGCAAGGCCTGCCCCAGCATTTT	CAISESRQGLPQHF
TRBD2	TRBV13	.	TRBJ2-7	TGTGCCAGCAGCTGGACTGGTCCGACTAGCGGCTACTCCTACGAGCAGTACTTC	CASSWTGPTSGYSYEQYF
.	TRBV28	once	TRBJ2-1	TGTGCCAGCAGTTTGTCACTAGGGCCTGAGCAGTTCTTC	CASSLSLGPEQFF
TRBD2	TRBV11-3	.	TRBJ2-1	TGTGCCAGCAGCTTGAGCGGGAACAATGAGCAGTTCTTC	CASSLSGNNEQFF